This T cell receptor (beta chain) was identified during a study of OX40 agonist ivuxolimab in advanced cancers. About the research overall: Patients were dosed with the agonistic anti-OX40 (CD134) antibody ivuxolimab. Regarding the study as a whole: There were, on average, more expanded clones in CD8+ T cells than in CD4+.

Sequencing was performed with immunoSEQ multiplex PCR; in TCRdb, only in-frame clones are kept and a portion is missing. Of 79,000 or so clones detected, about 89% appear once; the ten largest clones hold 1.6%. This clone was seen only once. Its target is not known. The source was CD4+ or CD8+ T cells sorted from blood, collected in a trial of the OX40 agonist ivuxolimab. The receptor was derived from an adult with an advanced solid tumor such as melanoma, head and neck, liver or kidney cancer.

CDR3 nucleotide sequence: TGTGCCAGCAGCTCGGTACGCGGGAGTGGTAATGAAAAACTGTTTTTT. Translation: CASSSVRGSGNEKLFF. The V and J genes are TRBV7-2 and TRBJ1-4; D not certain. V was shortened by 4 bases and J by 4 bases, with 16 bases between the two germline ends. Germline V gene data show CDR1 as SGHTA and CDR2 as FQGNSA. This CDR3 is built from 16 residues.